This section outlines one T cell receptor (beta chain) sequence together with its context. Its specificity is not known. The CDR3 spans 13 residues. Germline V gene lookup returns CDR1 MNHGY and CDR2 SVAAGI. Trimming took 4 bases from V and 0 from J, leaving 7 bases between them. The data originate from a study of regulatory T cells in long-lasting Graves disease. In the study overall: In persistent Graves' disease, antithyroid drugs had been taken for over 5 years and TSH receptor antibodies stayed positive. Overall study findings and caveats: Persistent disease was characterized by preferential usage of TRBV28, TRBJ1-2 and TRBJ2-5.

Arm-PCR with iRepertoire HTBI primers amplified the CDR3 regions for these TCR beta libraries. Each CDR3 protein gets one entry after TCRdb re-called the multiplex PCR reads with MiXCR. The data contain about 470,000 distinct CDR3 sequences, about 22% of them singletons. Described time point: persistent/refractory GD, antithyroid drugs over 5 years with positive TRAb. RNA extracted from PBMCs served as the sequencing template. EDTA tubes were used for drawing around 9 milliliters of peripheral blood. This chain connects TRBV6-9 to TRBJ2-7; D gene ambiguous. This sample comprised peripheral blood mononuclear cells (PBMCs), obtained when the disease was refractory, from a patient treated with antithyroid drugs. The receptor was derived from a female donor with Graves disease. In DNA form, the CDR3 reads TGTGCCAGCAGTTTCATCCTCTCCTACGAGCAGTACTTC. It translates to CASSFILSYEQYF.